A single sample gave rise to the 6 T cell receptor beta chains below, sequenced in a study of blood T cells in healthy people across ages. Then a second PCR, running about 6 to 11 cycles, was carried out with a sample-barcoded 5' primer and a J-beta primer mix. TCRdb reanalysed the 5' RACE reads using MiXCR and keeps one entry per CDR3 protein. Among about 1.5 million distinct CDR3 sequences, roughly 43% were seen once, and the ten largest hold about 4%. Sequencing was carried out using blood. These receptors all stem from a woman under 30 in good health.

This clonotype was recorded a few times. The chain combines TRBV4-2 with TRBJ2-7; the match to TRBD2 covers 10 bases. Per the germline V gene, CDR1 is LGHNA and CDR2 is YNFKEQ. The CDR3 runs to 16 residues. With 3 bases clipped from V and 3 bases from J, the junction kept 8 bases outside the gene matches. The CDR3 sequence: CASSQSKLAGSYEQYF. The CDR3 bases are TGTGCCAGCAGCCAGTCCAAACTAGCGGGAAGCTACGAGCAGTACTTC.

The chain recombines TRBV29-1 with TRBJ1-1; the D gene is possibly TRBD1 (5 bases). The CDR3 consists of 17 residues. Germline V gives CDR1 SQVTM, CDR2 ANQGSEA. Trimming took off 4 bases at V and 0 bases at J, with 21 bases between the two ends. The chain's CDR3 is CSVVPGGFGHMNTEAFF. The DNA for the CDR3 is TGCAGCGTTGTTCCCGGGGGTTTCGGCCATATGAACACTGAAGCTTTCTTT.

The rearrangement links TRBV20-1 to TRBJ1-2; TRBD1 might be the D (5 bases). V was cut by 1 base and J by 3 bases, with 12 bases left in between. Germline V gives CDR1 DFQATT, CDR2 SNEGSKA (reference sequence). There are 14 residues in the CDR3. The CDR3 DNA is TGCAGTGCTAGAGCCCCAGGGTTGTACTATGGCTACACCTTC. This translates into CSARAPGLYYGYTF.

This sequence joins TRBV18 and TRBJ1-5, with D hard to call. CDR1 is KGHSH, CDR2 LQKENI, per germline. V was trimmed by 3 bases and J by 3 bases, leaving 15 bases between them. The CDR3 is 16 amino acids. This chain's CDR3 is CASSPVVASPNQPQHF. Written as DNA, the CDR3 is TGTGCCAGCTCACCCGTCGTGGCAAGTCCCAATCAGCCCCAGCATTTT.

The rearrangement uses TRBV29-1 and TRBJ1-1; no firm D call. V gave up 5 bases and J gave up 5 bases, with 9 bases separating them. The CDR3 runs to 11 residues. Germline V gene sequence: CDR1 SQVTM, CDR2 ANQGSEA. CDR3 nucleotide sequence: TGCAGCGTTACGTTGGTAACTGAAGCTTTCTTT. Amino acid sequence: CSVTLVTEAFF. The full variable domain, completed using reference TRBV29-1 and TRBJ1-1, is SAVISQKPSRDICQRGTSLTIQCQVDSQVTMMFWYRQQPGQSLTLIATANQGSEATYESGFVIDKFPISRPNLTFSTLTVSNMSPEDSSIYLCSVTLVTEAFFGQGTRLTVV.

Remarks on this clonotype: One end of the junction is discordant with germline, which a read error may explain. The V gene is TRBV11-2, the J gene TRBJ2-6; TRBD1 aligns across 9 bases. The CDR3 consists of 16 residues. Germline values: CDR1 SGHAT, CDR2 FQNNGV. In DNA form, the CDR3 reads TGTGCCAGCAGCACCTACAGGGGGCCTGGGACCAACGTCCTGACTTTC. It is translated as CASSTYRGPGTNVLTF.